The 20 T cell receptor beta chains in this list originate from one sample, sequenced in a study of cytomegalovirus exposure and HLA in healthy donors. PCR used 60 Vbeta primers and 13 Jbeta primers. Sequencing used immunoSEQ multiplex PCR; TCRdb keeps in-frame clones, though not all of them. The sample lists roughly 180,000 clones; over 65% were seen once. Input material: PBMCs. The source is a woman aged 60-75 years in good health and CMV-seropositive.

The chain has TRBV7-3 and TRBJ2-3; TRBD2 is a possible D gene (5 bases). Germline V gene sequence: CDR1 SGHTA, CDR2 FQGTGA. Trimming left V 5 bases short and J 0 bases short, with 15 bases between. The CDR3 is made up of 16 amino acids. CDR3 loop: CASSRRADLSTDTQYF. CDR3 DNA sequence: TGTGCCAGCAGCCGCCGGGCGGACTTAAGCACAGATACGCAGTATTTT.

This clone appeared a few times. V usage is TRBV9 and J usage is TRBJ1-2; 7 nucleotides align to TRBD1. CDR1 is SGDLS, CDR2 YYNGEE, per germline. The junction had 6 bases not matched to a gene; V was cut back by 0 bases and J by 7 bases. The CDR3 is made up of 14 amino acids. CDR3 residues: CASSVVTGDGGYTF. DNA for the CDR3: TGTGCCAGCAGCGTAGTTACAGGGGACGGTGGCTACACCTTC.

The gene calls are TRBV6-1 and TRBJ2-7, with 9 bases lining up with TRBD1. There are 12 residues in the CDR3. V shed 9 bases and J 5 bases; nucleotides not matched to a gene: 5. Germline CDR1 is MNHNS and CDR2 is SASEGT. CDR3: CASNRGPHEQYF. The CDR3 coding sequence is TGTGCCAGTAACAGGGGGCCCCACGAGCAGTACTTC.

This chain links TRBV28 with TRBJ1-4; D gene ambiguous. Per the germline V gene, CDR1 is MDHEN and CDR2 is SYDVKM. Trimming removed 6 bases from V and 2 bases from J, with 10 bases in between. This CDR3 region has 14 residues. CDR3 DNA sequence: TGTGCCAGCAGGGAACAGTCCACTAATGAAAAACTGTTTTTT. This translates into CASREQSTNEKLFF.

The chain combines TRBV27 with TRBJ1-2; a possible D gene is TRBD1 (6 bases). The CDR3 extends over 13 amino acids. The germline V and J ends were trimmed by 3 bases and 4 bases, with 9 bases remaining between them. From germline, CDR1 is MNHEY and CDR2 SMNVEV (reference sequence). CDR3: CASSFGGTYGYTF. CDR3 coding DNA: TGTGCCAGCAGTTTTGGGGGCACCTATGGCTACACCTTC.

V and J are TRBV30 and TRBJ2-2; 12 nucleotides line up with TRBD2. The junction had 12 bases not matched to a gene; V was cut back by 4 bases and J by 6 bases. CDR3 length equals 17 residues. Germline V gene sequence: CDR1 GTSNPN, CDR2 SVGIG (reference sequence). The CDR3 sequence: CAWNLRTSGEFAGELFF. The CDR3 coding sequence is TGTGCCTGGAATCTTAGGACTAGCGGGGAATTTGCCGGGGAGCTGTTTTTT.

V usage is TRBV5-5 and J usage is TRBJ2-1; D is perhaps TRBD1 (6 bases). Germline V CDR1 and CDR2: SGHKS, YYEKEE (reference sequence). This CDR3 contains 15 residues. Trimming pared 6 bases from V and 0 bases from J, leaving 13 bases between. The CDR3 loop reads CASTQGQSSYNEQFF. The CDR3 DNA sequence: TGTGCCAGCACCCAGGGACAAAGCTCCTACAATGAGCAGTTCTTC.

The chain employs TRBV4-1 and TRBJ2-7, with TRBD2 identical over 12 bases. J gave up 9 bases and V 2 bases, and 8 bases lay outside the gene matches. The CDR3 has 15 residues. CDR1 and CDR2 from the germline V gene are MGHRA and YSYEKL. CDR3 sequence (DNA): TGCGCCAGCAGCCAAAGCCTAGCGGGAGGGGACGGGCAGTACTTC. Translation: CASSQSLAGGDGQYF.

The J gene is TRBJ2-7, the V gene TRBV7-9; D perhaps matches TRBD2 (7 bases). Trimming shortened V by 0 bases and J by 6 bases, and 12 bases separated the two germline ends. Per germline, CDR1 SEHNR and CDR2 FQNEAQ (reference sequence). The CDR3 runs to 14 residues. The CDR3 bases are TGTGCCAGCAGCTTAGCGGGGGGGCCGGCCGAGCAGTACTTC. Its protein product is CASSLAGGPAEQYF.

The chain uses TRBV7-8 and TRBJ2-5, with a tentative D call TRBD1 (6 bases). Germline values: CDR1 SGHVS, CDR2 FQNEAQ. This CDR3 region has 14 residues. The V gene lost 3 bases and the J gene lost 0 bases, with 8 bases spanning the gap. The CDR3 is CASSFGTNQETQYF. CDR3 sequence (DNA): TGTGCCAGCAGCTTCGGGACAAACCAAGAGACCCAGTACTTC.

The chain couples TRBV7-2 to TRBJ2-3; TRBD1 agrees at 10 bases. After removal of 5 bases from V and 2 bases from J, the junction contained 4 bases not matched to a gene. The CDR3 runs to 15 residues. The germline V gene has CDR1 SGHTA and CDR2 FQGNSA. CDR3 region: CASSTGQGDTDTQYF. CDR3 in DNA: TGTGCCAGCAGCACCGGACAGGGGGACACAGATACGCAGTATTTT.

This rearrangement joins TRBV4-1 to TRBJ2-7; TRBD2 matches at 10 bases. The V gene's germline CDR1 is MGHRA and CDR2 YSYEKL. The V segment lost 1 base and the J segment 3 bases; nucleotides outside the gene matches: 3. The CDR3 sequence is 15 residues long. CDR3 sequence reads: CASSQGASGSYEQYF. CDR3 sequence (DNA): TGCGCCAGCAGCCAAGGGGCTAGCGGGAGCTACGAGCAGTACTTC.

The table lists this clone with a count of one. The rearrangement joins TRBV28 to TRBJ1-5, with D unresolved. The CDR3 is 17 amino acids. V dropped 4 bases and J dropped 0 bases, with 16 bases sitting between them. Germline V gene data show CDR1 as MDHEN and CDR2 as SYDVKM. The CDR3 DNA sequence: TGTGCCAGCAGTTCCTCTGGCAGCTACTATAGCAATCAGCCCCAGCATTTT. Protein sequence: CASSSSGSYYSNQPQHF.

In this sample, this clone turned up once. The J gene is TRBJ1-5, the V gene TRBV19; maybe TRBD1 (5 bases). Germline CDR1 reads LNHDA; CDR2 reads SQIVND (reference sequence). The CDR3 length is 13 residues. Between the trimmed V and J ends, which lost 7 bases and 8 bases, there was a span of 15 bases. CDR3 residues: CASKGLSDKPQHF. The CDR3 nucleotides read TGTGCCAGTAAGGGACTTTCCGACAAGCCCCAGCATTTT.

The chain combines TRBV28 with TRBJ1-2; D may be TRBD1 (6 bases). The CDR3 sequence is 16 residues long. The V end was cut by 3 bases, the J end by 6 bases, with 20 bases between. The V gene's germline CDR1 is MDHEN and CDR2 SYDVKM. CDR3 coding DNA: TGTGCCAGCAGTTTGCAGGGGATTACTTCTCGGCATGGCTACACCTTC. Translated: CASSLQGITSRHGYTF.

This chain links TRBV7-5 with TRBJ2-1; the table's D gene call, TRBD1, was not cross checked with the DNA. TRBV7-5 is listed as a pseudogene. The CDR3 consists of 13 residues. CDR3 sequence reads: CARSRRSDNEQFF. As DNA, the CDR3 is TGTGCCAGAAGCCGCCGCTCAGACAATGAGCAGTTCTTC.

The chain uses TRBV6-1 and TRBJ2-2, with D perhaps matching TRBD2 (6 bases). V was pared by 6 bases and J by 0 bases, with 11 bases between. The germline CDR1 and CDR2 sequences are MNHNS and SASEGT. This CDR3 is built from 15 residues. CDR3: CASRVAETNTGELFF. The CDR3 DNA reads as TGTGCCAGCAGAGTAGCGGAGACGAACACCGGGGAGCTGTTTTTT.

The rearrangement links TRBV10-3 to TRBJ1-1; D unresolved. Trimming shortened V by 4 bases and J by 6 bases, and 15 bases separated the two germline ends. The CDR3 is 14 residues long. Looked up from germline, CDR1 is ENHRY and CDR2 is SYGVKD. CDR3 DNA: TGTGCCATCAGTGGGCCTGAGGCCGGCGCTGAAGCTTTCTTT. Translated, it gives CAISGPEAGAEAFF.

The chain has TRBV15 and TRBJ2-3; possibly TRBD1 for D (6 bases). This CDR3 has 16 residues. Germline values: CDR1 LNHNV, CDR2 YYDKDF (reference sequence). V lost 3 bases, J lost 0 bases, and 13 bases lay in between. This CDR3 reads CATSSPRTASTDTQYF. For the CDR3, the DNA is TGTGCCACCAGCAGCCCTAGGACAGCTAGCACAGATACGCAGTATTTT.

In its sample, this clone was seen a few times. The CDR3 here is CASSPDSAYEQYF. In DNA, the CDR3 is TGCGCCAGCAGCCCGGACAGCGCCTACGAGCAGTACTTC. The chain couples TRBV5-1 to TRBJ2-7, with D maybe TRBD1 (6 bases). This CDR3 has 13 residues. Germline CDR1 reads SGHRS; CDR2 reads YFSETQ. Trimming pared 4 bases from V and 2 bases from J, leaving 10 bases between.